This section outlines one T cell receptor beta chain sequence together with its context. This specimen comes from a study of blood T cell repertoires in COVID-19. Overall study: Both acute and convalescent COVID-19 samples were obtained from the United States, Italy and Spain. T cells, B-cell-depleted T cells, or PBMCs supplied cDNA or gDNA.

Original processing methods: From reference gene primer amplification, estimates of nucleated cell counts were derived. Libraries were prepared by immunoSEQ multiplex PCR; TCRdb keeps only in-frame clonotypes and omits some of them. V and J calls plus clone size are reproduced from that table; the DNA served to infer D and trimming. The profile shows 200,000 to 300,000 clones, 87% of them singletons. Germline-derived CDR1 and CDR2 are MNHEY and SVGAGI. Trimming left V 0 bases short and J 4 bases short, with 12 bases between. This CDR3 spans 15 amino acids. This TCR was sampled from a woman aged 40 to 50 who had recovered from COVID-19. The J gene is TRBJ1-2, the V gene TRBV6-5, with D uncertain. Sequencing was done on a sample of peripheral blood. The CDR3 region is CASSYSLEPLYGYTF. The CDR3 region has the DNA TGTGCCAGCAGTTACTCGTTAGAACCGCTCTATGGCTACACCTTC.